The 7 T cell receptor beta chains reported below all come from one sample, sequenced in a study of blood T cell repertoires in COVID-19. Some clones are missing from TCRdb's copy, which holds only in-frame ones; the method was immunoSEQ multiplex PCR. The sample has 85,000 to 120,000 clones; about four fifths are singletons. Sequenced material: peripheral blood. These receptors were collected from a man aged 35 to 55 with active or convalescent COVID-19.

The V and J genes are TRBV7-3 and TRBJ1-3; D gene unclear. Germline lookup yields CDR1 SGHTA and CDR2 FQGTGA. The CDR3 spans 13 residues. Trimming cost V 3 bases and J 2 bases, with 5 bases left between them. The CDR3 spells CASSFRPGNTIYF. CDR3 DNA: TGTGCCAGCAGCTTTCGTCCTGGAAACACCATATATTTT.

This clone was seen a few times. This chain uses TRBV18 with TRBJ1-2; D not resolved. The CDR3 runs to 14 residues. Trimming took 3 bases from V and 8 from J, leaving 16 bases between them. Germline CDR1 KGHSH, CDR2 LQKENI. CDR3 loop: CASSPREDGGGYTF. The DNA of the CDR3 is TGTGCCAGCTCACCGCGGGAAGACGGTGGAGGCTACACCTTC.

The CDR3 here is CASNLAGESGANVLTF. CDR3 in DNA: TGCGCCAGCAATCTTGCAGGGGAATCTGGGGCCAACGTCCTGACTTTC. V gene TRBV5-1 combines with J gene TRBJ2-6; tentative D call: TRBD1 (6 bases). The germline V gene encodes CDR1 SGHRS and CDR2 YFSETQ. There are 16 residues in the CDR3. V was shortened by 6 bases and J by 1 base, with 14 bases between the two germline ends.

This clone was seen more than once but under ten times. The chain recombines TRBV7-2 with TRBJ1-4; TRBD1 aligns across 7 bases. The V segment lost 4 bases and the J segment 3 bases; nucleotides outside the gene matches: 11. The CDR3 totals 17 residues. Germline assignment: CDR1 SGHTA and CDR2 FQGNSA. The CDR3 reads CASSSGSNRGANEKLFF. CDR3 DNA sequence: TGTGCCAGCAGCTCAGGATCCAACAGGGGCGCTAATGAAAAACTGTTTTTT.

V and J are TRBV11-2 and TRBJ1-5; 8 bases are a match to TRBD1. J gave up 7 bases and V 5 bases, and 4 bases lay outside the gene matches. Per germline, CDR1 SGHAT and CDR2 FQNNGV. The CDR3 runs to 13 residues. DNA for the CDR3: TGTGCCAGCAGCACAGGACAGGGCCAGCCCCAGCATTTT. Translation: CASSTGQGQPQHF.

The V gene is TRBV27, the J gene TRBJ2-2; 9 bases line up with TRBD2. In germline, CDR1 is MNHEY, CDR2 SMNVEV (reference sequence). J gave up 0 bases and V 0 bases, and 14 bases lay outside the gene matches. The CDR3 has 21 residues. The CDR3 reads CASSLSKGQRGAVTNTGELFF. As DNA, the CDR3 is TGTGCCAGCAGTTTATCGAAAGGCCAGCGGGGGGCCGTTACGAACACCGGGGAGCTGTTTTTT.

The chain couples TRBV11-2 to TRBJ1-5; D gene ambiguous. The germline gives CDR1 SGHAT, CDR2 FQNNGV. CDR3 length: 15 amino acids. V was pared by 0 bases and J by 0 bases, with 6 bases between. This CDR3 reads CASSLDGVSNQPQHF. The CDR3 nucleotides read TGTGCCAGCAGCTTAGACGGGGTTAGCAATCAGCCCCAGCATTTT.